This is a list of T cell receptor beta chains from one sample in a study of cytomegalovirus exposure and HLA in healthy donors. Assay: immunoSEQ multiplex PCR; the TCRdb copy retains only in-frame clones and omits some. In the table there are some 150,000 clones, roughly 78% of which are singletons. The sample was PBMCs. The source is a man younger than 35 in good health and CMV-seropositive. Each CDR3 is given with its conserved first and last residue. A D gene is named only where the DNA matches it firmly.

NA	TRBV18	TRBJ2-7	CASSPPTGSYEQYF
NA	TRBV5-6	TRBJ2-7	CASISTRGDEQYF
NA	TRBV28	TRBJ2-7	CASSLRGTLAYEQYF
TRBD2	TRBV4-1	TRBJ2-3	CASSPRTSGSAGTDTQYF
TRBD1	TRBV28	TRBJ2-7	CASRLTRDRANFYEQYF
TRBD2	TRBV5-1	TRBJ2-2	CASSSGTSGINGELFF
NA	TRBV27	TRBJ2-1	CASTSLASFSYNEQFF
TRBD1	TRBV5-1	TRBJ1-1	CASSLTGGLNTEAFF
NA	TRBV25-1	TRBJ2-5	CASSDSPGTPSQETQYF
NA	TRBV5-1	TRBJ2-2	CASRYNMATGELFF
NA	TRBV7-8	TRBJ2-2	CASSLGRGVTGELFF
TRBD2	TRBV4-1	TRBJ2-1	CASSQGLAGVYEQFF
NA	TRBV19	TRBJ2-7	CASSPGGRAYEQYF
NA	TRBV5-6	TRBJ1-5	CASSLGYSNQPQHF
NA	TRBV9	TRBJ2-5	CASSAERVPAGTQYF
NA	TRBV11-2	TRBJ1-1	CASSSGHRNTEAFF
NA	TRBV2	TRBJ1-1	CAADDRRGTEAFF
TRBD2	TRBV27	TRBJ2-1	CASSLSLAEAYNEQFF
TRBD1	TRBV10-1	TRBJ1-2	CASSRQGTTGGYTF
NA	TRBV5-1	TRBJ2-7	CASSLASSGPKIYYEQYF
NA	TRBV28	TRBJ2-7	CASSLYPLGSEQYF
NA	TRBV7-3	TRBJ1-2	CASSLRGGDVYGYTF
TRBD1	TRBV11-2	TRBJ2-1	CASSSRTGTVNEQFF
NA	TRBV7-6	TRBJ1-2	CASSHSLFRGYGYTF
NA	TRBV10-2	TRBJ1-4	CASSEYRATNEKLFF
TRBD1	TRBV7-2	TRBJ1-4	CASSPGQRNEKLFF
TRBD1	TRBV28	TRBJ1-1	CASSLQGAGNTEAFF
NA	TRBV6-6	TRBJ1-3	CASSRSYSGNTIYF
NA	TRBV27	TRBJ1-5	CASSLIQGSQPQHF
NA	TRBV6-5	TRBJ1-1	CASTGGVNTEAFF
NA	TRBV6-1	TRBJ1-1	CASAVQGLNTEAFF
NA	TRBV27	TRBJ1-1	CASSLIGGWNTEAFF
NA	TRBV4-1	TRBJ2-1	CASSFSRGSDEQFF
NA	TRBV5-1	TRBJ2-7	CASSREGRSYEQYF